The next 18 T cell receptor beta chains were all read from a single sample in a study of T cells of healthy individuals. TCRdb called the 5' RACE reads again in MiXCR, with one record for every CDR3 protein. The sample holds fewer than 75,000 distinct CDR3 sequences, roughly 17% seen once. Receptor source: a human donor in good health.

This clonotype was detected only a few times. The V gene is TRBV2, the J gene TRBJ2-7, with a weak D call TRBD2 (5 bases). V shed 11 bases and J shed 2 bases, with 16 bases lying between them. This CDR3 has 13 amino acids. Germline values: CDR1 SNHLY, CDR2 FYNNEI. The CDR3 nucleotides read TGTGCCGGAGCGCGGGCTGATACCTACGAGCAGTACTTC. Encoded protein: CAGARADTYEQYF.

This clonotype was detected ten times or more. The V call is TRBV25-1, the J call TRBJ2-5; the match to TRBD1 covers 7 bases. There are 17 residues in the CDR3. CDR1 and CDR2 from the germline V gene are MGHDK and SYGVNS. Trimming removed 2 bases from V and 5 bases from J; junction bases left unmatched: 14. CDR3 protein: CASSESRLDRLGETQYF. CDR3 coding DNA: TGTGCCAGCAGTGAAAGCCGACTGGACAGGTTGGGGGAGACCCAGTACTTC.

The table lists this clonotype with a few counts. This sequence joins TRBV11-1 and TRBJ1-1; no clear D. Trimming took 1 base from V and 1 from J, leaving 7 bases between them. The CDR3 extends over 14 amino acids. In germline, CDR1 is SGHAT, CDR2 FQDESV (reference sequence). The DNA of the CDR3 is TGTGCCAGCAGCTTAGAACAGACGAACACTGAAGCTTTCTTT. Protein: CASSLEQTNTEAFF.

This chain joins TRBV12-3 or TRBV12-4 and TRBJ1-3; no definite D call. V dropped 1 base and J dropped 0 bases, with 13 bases sitting between them. This CDR3 contains 17 residues. The CDR3 region has the DNA TGTGCCAGCAGTTTAGGTTCTGGCGGAAGCTCTGGAAACACCATATATTTT. It is translated as CASSLGSGGSSGNTIYF.

The chain recombines TRBV6-4 with TRBJ2-3; 10 bases map to TRBD1. The CDR3 loop spans 15 amino acids. V lost 4 bases to trimming and J lost 2 bases; unmatched junction nucleotides: 3. Germline assignment: CDR1 MRHNA and CDR2 SNTAGT. This CDR3 reads CASSAGTGDTDTQYF. The CDR3, as DNA: TGTGCCAGCAGTGCCGGGACAGGGGACACAGATACGCAGTATTTT.

This chain joins TRBV28 and TRBJ1-6, with 7 bases fitting TRBD1. The trim removed 5 bases at V and 3 bases at J, leaving 7 bases unmatched. The CDR3 spans 16 residues. Per the germline V gene, CDR1 is MDHEN and CDR2 is SYDVKM. In nucleotides, the CDR3 is TGTGCCAGCAGTCTCCAGACAGGGCGCTATAATTCACCCCTCCACTTT. It codes for CASSLQTGRYNSPLHF. Drawing the rest from reference TRBV28 and TRBJ1-6, the complete variable domain is DVKVTQSSRYLVKRTGEKVFLECVQDMDHENMFWYRQDPGLGLRLIYFSYDVKMKEKGDIPEGYSVSREKKERFSLILESASTNQTSMYLCASSLQTGRYNSPLHFGNGTRLTVT.

The chain couples TRBV20-1 to TRBJ2-7; the match to TRBD2 covers 7 bases. This CDR3 is built from 14 residues. Germline loops: CDR1 DFQATT, CDR2 SNEGSKA (reference sequence). V was clipped by 6 bases and J by 3 bases; unmatched bases: 11. The CDR3 spells CSALEGEGLYEQYF. CDR3 nucleotide sequence: TGCAGTGCCCTTGAAGGGGAGGGGCTCTACGAGCAGTACTTC.

This clonotype has a count of ten or more. This chain uses TRBV5-1 with TRBJ2-7, with 10 nucleotides matching TRBD1. The CDR3 loop spans 13 amino acids. The germline CDR1 and CDR2 sequences are SGHRS and YFSETQ. The ends lost 7 bases at V and 4 bases at J; junction bases unmatched: 5. The CDR3 loop is CASRWTGGYEQYF. The CDR3 DNA is TGCGCCAGCCGCTGGACAGGGGGATACGAGCAGTACTTC. The full variable domain, completed using reference TRBV5-1 and TRBJ2-7, is KAGVTQTPRYLIKTRGQQVTLSCSPISGHRSVSWYQQTPGQGLQFLFEYFSETQRNKGNFPGRFSGRQFSNSRSEMNVSTLELGDSALYLCASRWTGGYEQYFGPGTRLTVT.

This clonotype was seen repeatedly, ten times or more. CDR3 in amino acids: CASSLGTVFNTEAFF. CDR3 coding DNA: TGCGCCAGCAGCTTAGGGACAGTGTTCAACACTGAAGCTTTCTTT. The J gene is TRBJ1-1, the V gene TRBV5-1; 7 bases are shared with TRBD1. The ends lost 2 bases at V and 2 bases at J; junction bases unmatched: 6. Germline lookup yields CDR1 SGHRS and CDR2 YFSETQ. CDR3 length: 15 residues.

This clonotype was found many times. The chain employs TRBV7-9 and TRBJ2-7; 12 bases are shared with TRBD1. After removal of 3 bases from V and 5 bases from J, the junction contained 5 bases not matched to a gene. The CDR3 loop spans 15 amino acids. The germline CDR1 and CDR2 sequences are SEHNR and FQNEAQ (reference sequence). The CDR3 nucleotides read TGTGCCAGCAGCTTCTGGGGACAGGGGGCCGACGAGCAGTACTTC. Its translation is CASSFWGQGADEQYF.

The genes are TRBV6-5 and TRBJ2-7; 7 bases are a match to TRBD2. The CDR3 sequence is 14 residues long. Germline V CDR1 and CDR2: MNHEY, SVGAGI. Trimming removed 1 base from V and 7 bases from J; junction bases left unmatched: 7. DNA of the CDR3: TGTGCCAGCAGTTACTTAGCGGGTCAAGGAGAGCAGTACTTC. This gives the protein CASSYLAGQGEQYF.

V is TRBV2 and J is TRBJ1-6; D is ambiguous. CDR1 and CDR2 (germline): SNHLY, FYNNEI. The CDR3 consists of 16 residues. Trimming stripped 1 base from V and 7 bases from J, with 14 bases between. DNA for the CDR3: TGTGCCAGCAGTGAAGTCTCGGGAAGGAGGAATTCACCCCTCCACTTT. This codes for CASSEVSGRRNSPLHF. The variable domain in full, completed from reference TRBV2 and TRBJ1-6, reads EPEVTQTPSHQVTQMGQEVILRCVPISNHLYFYWYRQILGQKVEFLVSFYNNEISEKSEIFDDQFSVERPDGSNFTLKIRSTKLEDSAMYFCASSEVSGRRNSPLHFGNGTRLTVT.

This clonotype has at least ten counts. The chain uses TRBV5-1 and TRBJ1-3, with a tentative D call TRBD1 (6 bases). This CDR3 has 14 residues. The V and J ends lost 4 bases and 4 bases respectively, with 12 bases between them. Germline loops: CDR1 SGHRS, CDR2 YFSETQ. Here the CDR3 reads CASSRRGGGNTIYF. As DNA, the CDR3 is TGCGCCAGCAGCCGCAGGGGAGGAGGAAACACCATATATTTT.

This clonotype was counted many times. The rearrangement uses TRBV7-9 and TRBJ1-3, with D unclear. From germline, CDR1 is SEHNR and CDR2 FQNEAQ (reference sequence). The V and J ends lost 3 bases and 0 bases respectively, with 15 bases between them. CDR3 size: 17 residues. DNA of the CDR3: TGTGCCAGCAGCTTGGGTCGACGTAACCTCTCTGGAAACACCATATATTTT. It specifies CASSLGRRNLSGNTIYF.

In its sample, this clonotype was seen many times. This chain links TRBV3-1 with TRBJ2-5; D may correspond to TRBD1 or TRBD2 (7 bases each). Trimming pared 4 bases from V and 3 bases from J, leaving 18 bases between. Per germline, CDR1 LGHDT and CDR2 YNNKEL (reference sequence). The CDR3 consists of 16 residues. CDR3 amino acids: CASSPGGQDDKETQYF. The DNA of the CDR3 is TGTGCCAGCAGCCCGGGAGGACAGGATGACAAAGAGACCCAGTACTTC.

The table lists this clonotype with a few counts. The rearrangement uses TRBV10-3 and TRBJ2-6, with 9 bases fitting TRBD1. The CDR3 extends over 18 amino acids. V gave up 6 bases and J gave up 4 bases; unmatched junction bases: 13. The germline gives CDR1 ENHRY, CDR2 SYGVKD. The CDR3 here is CAISGIEQGAAGANVLTF. CDR3 DNA sequence: TGTGCCATCAGCGGTATAGAACAGGGGGCAGCGGGGGCCAACGTCCTGACTTTC.

This chain links TRBV7-4 with TRBJ2-7; 12 nucleotides align to TRBD2. This CDR3 contains 16 residues. V shed 6 bases and J 5 bases; nucleotides not matched to a gene: 11. Germline V gene sequence: CDR1 SGHVT, CDR2 SQSDAQ. The CDR3 loop is CASRNQTSGSSHEQYF. The CDR3 bases are TGTGCCAGCAGAAATCAGACTAGCGGGAGTTCGCACGAGCAGTACTTC.

The rearrangement links TRBV19 to TRBJ1-6, with a possible D match to TRBD1 (5 bases). CDR3 length: 16 amino acids. CDR1 is LNHDA and CDR2 is SQIVND in the germline V gene (reference sequence). Trimming cost V 3 bases and J 7 bases, with 16 bases left between them. The CDR3 DNA sequence: TGTGCCAGTAGTATCTTCCGCGGGGGAACAAATTCACCCCTCCACTTT. Translated, it gives CASSIFRGGTNSPLHF.